This TCR beta chain was captured in a study of CD8+ T cells in alopecia areata. There are 13 residues in the CDR3. Germline V gene lookup returns CDR1 SGHAT and CDR2 FQNNGV. The V end was cut by 5 bases, the J end by 9 bases, with 17 bases between. cDNA reverse transcribed from extracted RNA served as the sequencing template. Profiled with immunoSEQ multiplex PCR; TCRdb holds only in-frame clones, not every one. The profile covers under 250,000 clones, with approximately 53% appearing a single time and 4% to 6% taken by the ten largest. This chain connects TRBV11-2 to TRBJ2-7, with D possibly being TRBD1 or TRBD2 (5 bases each). This receptor was obtained from a human donor in good health. The specimen was CD8+ T cells sorted from blood. CDR3 in amino acids: CASSPGPGSRQYF. In DNA, the CDR3 is TGTGCCAGCAGCCCGGGACCAGGGAGTCGGCAGTACTTC.